Listed below are T cell receptor beta chains from one sample, sequenced in a study of T-cell memory formation after mild COVID-19. A single record per CDR3 protein comes from TCRdb applying MiXCR to the 5' RACE reads. The sample holds fewer than 300,000 distinct CDR3 sequences, more than 15% seen once. Sample: PBMCs or a T cell subset sorted from them (not recorded which). These TCRs come from a man aged 18 to 29 who had mild COVID-19 (a few samples of this study predate the infection). Cell type and time point are not known. CDR3s include the opening cysteine and the closing phenylalanine or tryptophan. The order of the fields is CDR3 DNA, CDR3 protein, CDR3 length, D gene, V gene, J gene, clone size. A D gene is named only where the DNA matches it firmly. The size entry is marked missing in some rows and otherwise reads once, few, many or a size class.

TGCGCCAGCAGCTTGGCCGCAGATACTAGCACAGATACGCAGTATTTT	CASSLAADTSTDTQYF	16	.	TRBV5-1	TRBJ2-3	few
TGTGCCAGTAGTATTACCGGGGGTTACAATGAGCAGTTCTTC	CASSITGGYNEQFF	14	.	TRBV19	TRBJ2-1	.
TGTGCCAGCAGTTTTAGGCAACAGGGTAATGGCTACACCTTC	CASSFRQQGNGYTF	14	.	TRBV27	TRBJ1-2	few
TGTGCCAGCAGCGTAGACCAGAGCGAGACCCAGTACTTC	CASSVDQSETQYF	13	.	TRBV9	TRBJ2-5	few
TGTGCCAGCAGCTCAGGGATGGGTCAGCCCCAGCATTTT	CASSSGMGQPQHF	13	.	TRBV5-5	TRBJ1-5	few
TGTGCCAGCAGCTTACCCGGGACAGTGGTTGGGGCTTTCTTT	CASSLPGTVVGAFF	14	TRBD1	TRBV7-2	TRBJ1-1	.
TGCAGTGCTAAAACCGGGACAGGGTTCAATGAGCAGTTCTTC	CSAKTGTGFNEQFF	14	TRBD1	TRBV20-1	TRBJ2-1	.
TGTGCCAGCAGCCGGACAAGTGGCTACACCTTC	CASSRTSGYTF	11	.	TRBV7-9	TRBJ1-2	few
TGTGCCAGCACCTCCAGTAGAATGAACACTGAAGCTTTCTTT	CASTSSRMNTEAFF	14	.	TRBV7-9	TRBJ1-1	.
TGTGCCAGCAGTTACTCGGGGGGAATGACCTACGAGCAGTACTTC	CASSYSGGMTYEQYF	15	.	TRBV6-5	TRBJ2-7	few
TGTGCCAGCAGTTTAGCCAGGACAGGGATAGGGTCGGCAGCTTTCTTT	CASSLARTGIGSAAFF	16	TRBD1	TRBV12-3/TRBV12-4	TRBJ1-1	.
TGTGCCAGCAGCCCCCGGACAGCCCGCGGCTATGGCTACACCTTC	CASSPRTARGYGYTF	15	.	TRBV7-9	TRBJ1-2	few
TGTGCCTGGAGTGTGGGAGAGCAGTTCTTC	CAWSVGEQFF	10	.	TRBV30	TRBJ2-1	.